The 17 T cell receptor beta chains given below trace back to one sample, sequenced in a study of blood T cell repertoires in COVID-19. The assay was immunoSEQ multiplex PCR, and TCRdb's table has in-frame clones only and misses some. The repertoire holds roughly 250,000 clones, with 88% as singletons. The sequenced material came from peripheral blood. These receptors came from a woman younger than 45 with acute or convalescent COVID-19.

The table lists this clone with a count of one. This rearrangement joins TRBV28 to TRBJ1-4; D is uncertain. This CDR3 has 12 amino acids. V was trimmed by 3 bases and J by 6 bases, leaving 5 bases between them. CDR1 is MDHEN and CDR2 is SYDVKM in the germline V gene. CDR3 DNA: TGTGCCAGCAGTTTTGAGTATGAAAAACTGTTTTTT. Its protein product is CASSFEYEKLFF. The entire variable domain, with the rest obtained from reference TRBV28 and TRBJ1-4, is as follows: DVKVTQSSRYLVKRTGEKVFLECVQDMDHENMFWYRQDPGLGLRLIYFSYDVKMKEKGDIPEGYSVSREKKERFSLILESASTNQTSMYLCASSFEYEKLFFGSGTQLSVL.

The genes are TRBV12-3 or TRBV12-4 and TRBJ2-2, with no clear D. This CDR3 spans 13 amino acids. Trimming pared 7 bases from V and 4 bases from J, leaving 10 bases between. The CDR3 nucleotides read TGTGCCAGCAATGCGGTTAGCACCGGGGAGCTGTTTTTT. Amino acid sequence: CASNAVSTGELFF.

The rearrangement links TRBV27 to TRBJ1-4; 10 bases match TRBD1. This CDR3 region has 13 residues. In germline, CDR1 is MNHEY, CDR2 SMNVEV (reference sequence). With V trimmed by 10 bases and J by 6 bases, 5 bases remained unmatched. CDR3 region: CATGTGVDEKLFF. The CDR3 bases are TGTGCCACCGGGACAGGGGTGGATGAAAAACTGTTTTTT.

This clone was counted a single time. V is TRBV30 and J is TRBJ1-1; TRBD1 is a possible D gene (5 bases). Per germline, CDR1 GTSNPN and CDR2 SVGIG (reference sequence). V lost 0 bases and J lost 4, with 12 bases in between. The CDR3 is 14 residues long. The CDR3 spells CAWSVLGGITEAFF. CDR3 bases: TGTGCCTGGAGTGTACTGGGGGGTATCACTGAAGCTTTCTTT.

The V gene is TRBV7-3, the J gene TRBJ2-5, with a possible D match to TRBD1 (6 bases). The CDR3 runs 14 residues. The germline V and J ends were trimmed by 2 bases and 4 bases, with 11 bases remaining between them. CDR1 and CDR2 from the germline V gene are SGHTA and FQGTGA. The CDR3 DNA reads TGTGCCAGCAGCTTATGGGGGCGCCTAGAGACCCAGTACTTC. Its protein product is CASSLWGRLETQYF. The full variable domain, in which reference TRBV7-3 and TRBJ2-5 provide the parts outside the CDR3, is GAGVSQTPSNKVTEKGKYVELRCDPISGHTALYWYRQSLGQGPEFLIYFQGTGAADDSGLPNDRFFAVRPEGSVSTLKIQRTERGDSAVYLCASSLWGRLETQYFGPGTRLLVL.

In its sample, this clone was seen a few times. The chain joins TRBV11-3 to TRBJ1-4; the match to TRBD1 covers 8 bases. Germline V CDR1 and CDR2: SGHNT, YENEEA. V shed 5 bases and J 7 bases; nucleotides not matched to a gene: 9. The CDR3 is made up of 15 amino acids. CDR3 coding DNA: TGTGCCAGCAGCCTTCCCGACAGGGGTGGTGAAAAACTGTTTTTT. This gives the protein CASSLPDRGGEKLFF.

This clone turned up a few times. The chain is built from TRBV7-8 and TRBJ2-1; 9 bases map to TRBD2. V lost 5 bases to trimming and J lost 4 bases; unmatched junction nucleotides: 6. The germline V gene encodes CDR1 SGHVS and CDR2 FQNEAQ. This CDR3 region has 15 residues. CDR3 sequence: CASSETSGYYNEQFF. In DNA form, the CDR3 reads TGTGCCAGCAGCGAAACTAGCGGGTATTACAATGAGCAGTTCTTC.

The chain links TRBV9 to TRBJ1-4; D unclear. Trimming took off 3 bases at V and 2 bases at J, with 14 bases between the two ends. The CDR3 has 16 residues. Per the germline V gene, CDR1 is SGDLS and CDR2 is YYNGEE. The CDR3 region is CASSAHSSGTNEKLFF. The CDR3 nucleotides read TGTGCCAGCAGCGCCCACAGTTCGGGGACTAATGAAAAACTGTTTTTT. Full variable domain (missing parts from reference TRBV9 and TRBJ1-4): DSGVTQTPKHLITATGQRVTLRCSPRSGDLSVYWYQQSLDQGLQFLIQYYNGEERAKGNILERFSAQQFPDLHSELNLSSLELGDSALYFCASSAHSSGTNEKLFFGSGTQLSVL.

This clone was counted a single time. The chain carries TRBV4-2 and TRBJ1-4, with D uncertain. The ends were cut back, 4 bases at V and 2 bases at J, with 14 bases in the middle. The CDR3 consists of 16 residues. Germline lookup yields CDR1 LGHNA and CDR2 YNFKEQ. CDR3 in DNA: TGTGCCAGCAGCCGAGAAGGCGACACTACTAATGAAAAACTGTTTTTT. This translates into CASSREGDTTNEKLFF.

The chain links TRBV11-3 to TRBJ2-3; TRBD1 matches 7 bases. CDR3 length: 14 residues. With 4 bases clipped from V and 3 bases from J, the junction kept 4 bases outside the gene matches. Germline-derived CDR1 and CDR2 are SGHNT and YENEEA. The CDR3: CASSSTGVTDTQYF. Here the CDR3 DNA reads TGTGCCAGCAGCTCTACAGGGGTAACAGATACGCAGTATTTT. The whole variable domain, filled in from reference TRBV11-3 and TRBJ2-3, reads EAGVVQSPRYKIIEKKQPVAFWCNPISGHNTLYWYLQNLGQGPELLIRYENEEAVDDSQLPKDRFSAERLKGVDSTLKIQPAELGDSAVYLCASSSTGVTDTQYFGPGTRLTVL.

The chain is built from TRBV18 and TRBJ1-1; possibly TRBD1 for D (5 bases). The CDR3 contains 15 residues. Germline V lookup: CDR1 KGHSH, CDR2 LQKENI. Trimming cost V 2 bases and J 0 bases, with 10 bases left between them. CDR3 nucleotides: TGTGCCAGCTCACCAAAGGGGTTCATGAACACTGAAGCTTTCTTT. It translates to CASSPKGFMNTEAFF.

The chain couples TRBV10-3 to TRBJ1-1; weak D call: TRBD1 (5 bases). V was trimmed by 3 bases and J by 6 bases, leaving 5 bases between them. The CDR3 totals 11 residues. Germline V gene data show CDR1 as ENHRY and CDR2 as SYGVKD. The CDR3 region has the DNA TGTGCCATCAGTGAACAGGCTGAAGCTTTCTTT. Protein sequence: CAISEQAEAFF.

V and J are TRBV11-3 and TRBJ2-7; a possible D gene is TRBD1 (5 bases). Trimming removed 5 bases from V and 4 bases from J, with 18 bases in between. The CDR3 extends over 15 amino acids. The germline CDR1 and CDR2 sequences are SGHNT and YENEEA. The CDR3 spells CASSQLRGARYEQYF. The CDR3 DNA sequence: TGTGCCAGCAGCCAATTAAGGGGCGCAAGATACGAGCAGTACTTC.

The rearrangement uses TRBV5-4 and TRBJ2-5; perhaps TRBD2 as D (5 bases). From germline, CDR1 is SGHNT and CDR2 YYREEE (reference sequence). The CDR3 runs to 13 residues. V was pared by 0 bases and J by 5 bases, with 8 bases between. CDR3 amino acids: CASSLVGEETQYF. CDR3 bases: TGTGCCAGCAGCTTGGTGGGAGAGGAGACCCAGTACTTC.

The V and J genes are TRBV11-2 and TRBJ2-6; possibly TRBD2 for D (7 bases). Trimming shortened V by 3 bases and J by 0 bases, and 15 bases separated the two germline ends. The CDR3 has 18 amino acids. Germline lookup yields CDR1 SGHAT and CDR2 FQNNGV. The chain's CDR3 is CASSFPRGGLSGANVLTF. CDR3 nucleotides: TGTGCCAGCAGCTTCCCGAGGGGGGGACTCTCTGGGGCCAACGTCCTGACTTTC.

This clone was detected once. This chain connects TRBV7-9 to TRBJ1-5; 7 positions match TRBD1. J gave up 3 bases and V 1 base, and 6 bases lay outside the gene matches. The CDR3 is 16 residues long. CDR1 and CDR2 (germline): SEHNR, FQNEAQ (reference sequence). CDR3 sequence reads: CASSLGDRAVNQPQHF. The DNA for the CDR3 is TGTGCCAGCAGCTTAGGAGACAGGGCAGTCAATCAGCCCCAGCATTTT.

This clone was found once. The chain is built from TRBV18 and TRBJ2-5; TRBD1 aligns across 8 bases. Trimming cost V 4 bases and J 2 bases; bases outside gene matches: 6. Germline CDR1 and CDR2: KGHSH and LQKENI. This CDR3 spans 15 amino acids. The CDR3 nucleotides are TGTGCCAGCTCACTAGGGACAGGACATCAAGAGACCCAGTACTTC. Protein: CASSLGTGHQETQYF.